Listed below are T cell receptor beta chains from one sample, sequenced in a study of PD-1 blockade in classical Hodgkin lymphoma. Using immunoSEQ multiplex PCR, the repertoire was profiled, and TCRdb retains in-frame clones only, with some absent. The sample holds fewer than 35,000 clones; around 84% are singletons and the top ten take about 0.8%. The sequences come from CD4+ T cells from blood, collected before the fourth cycle of nivolumab. All receptors derive from a human donor with classical Hodgkin lymphoma. Each CDR3 is given with its conserved first and last residue. D genes are given only for firm matches. Clone sizes are given selectively: once, few, many, or a class where the clone is expanded.

v_call: TRBV7-9
clone_size: .
j_call: TRBJ1-1
d_call: .
cdr3_aa: CASSFLLLRSTEAFF
cdr3_nt: TGTGCCAGCAGCTTCCTCCTACTGAGGAGCACTGAAGCTTTCTTT

v_call: TRBV14
clone_size: .
j_call: TRBJ1-1
d_call: TRBD1
cdr3_aa: CASSRIRDRDTEAFF
cdr3_nt: TGTGCCAGCAGCCGTATCCGGGACAGGGACACTGAAGCTTTCTTT

v_call: TRBV15
clone_size: .
j_call: TRBJ2-3
d_call: .
cdr3_aa: CATSPRGTDTQYF
cdr3_nt: TGTGCCACCAGCCCGCGAGGCACAGATACGCAGTATTTT

v_call: TRBV5-6
clone_size: .
j_call: TRBJ1-3
d_call: TRBD1
cdr3_aa: CASSLEETGVGNTIYF
cdr3_nt: TGTGCCAGCAGCTTGGAGGAGACAGGGGTAGGAAACACCATATATTTT

v_call: TRBV28
clone_size: .
j_call: TRBJ1-3
d_call: TRBD1
cdr3_aa: CASSLSWGQGDPGNTIYF
cdr3_nt: TGTGCCAGCAGTTTAAGTTGGGGACAGGGGGATCCTGGAAACACCATATATTTT

v_call: TRBV7-8
clone_size: .
j_call: TRBJ2-2
d_call: .
cdr3_aa: CASRFRGGTGELFF
cdr3_nt: TGTGCCAGCAGGTTCAGGGGGGGGACCGGGGAGCTGTTTTTT

v_call: TRBV29-1
clone_size: .
j_call: TRBJ1-2
d_call: .
cdr3_aa: CSVVGGYTF
cdr3_nt: TGCAGCGTTGTAGGTGGCTACACCTTC

v_call: TRBV7-8
clone_size: .
j_call: TRBJ2-2
d_call: TRBD1
cdr3_aa: CASSPRQGAGGELFF
cdr3_nt: TGTGCCAGCAGCCCCCGACAGGGGGCAGGGGGGGAGCTGTTTTTT

v_call: TRBV7-9
clone_size: .
j_call: TRBJ1-6
d_call: .
cdr3_aa: CASSLEGRSPLHF
cdr3_nt: TGTGCCAGCAGCTTAGAGGGAAGGTCACCCCTCCACTTT

v_call: TRBV30
clone_size: .
j_call: TRBJ1-6
d_call: .
cdr3_aa: CAWTPTGGNSPLHF
cdr3_nt: TGTGCCTGGACCCCTACAGGAGGGAATTCACCCCTCCACTTT

v_call: TRBV6-5
clone_size: .
j_call: TRBJ1-1
d_call: .
cdr3_aa: CASSYSRARVTEAFF
cdr3_nt: TGTGCCAGCAGTTACTCACGGGCACGGGTCACTGAAGCTTTCTTT

v_call: TRBV5-6
clone_size: .
j_call: TRBJ1-2
d_call: TRBD1
cdr3_aa: CASSFGDRGLGYTF
cdr3_nt: TGTGCCAGCAGCTTTGGGGACAGGGGGCTTGGCTACACCTTC

v_call: TRBV6-6
clone_size: .
j_call: TRBJ2-1
d_call: .
cdr3_aa: CASSYPSGQYNEQFF
cdr3_nt: TGTGCCAGCAGTTACCCAAGTGGACAGTACAATGAGCAGTTCTTC

v_call: TRBV5-1
clone_size: .
j_call: TRBJ1-5
d_call: .
cdr3_aa: CASSLQAGDQPQHF
cdr3_nt: TGCGCCAGCAGCTTACAGGCCGGGGATCAGCCCCAGCATTTT

v_call: TRBV2
clone_size: .
j_call: TRBJ2-7
d_call: TRBD2
cdr3_aa: CASSEFRAGGLSYEQYF
cdr3_nt: TGTGCCAGCAGTGAATTCAGAGCGGGGGGGCTCTCCTACGAGCAGTACTTC

v_call: TRBV5-1
clone_size: once
j_call: TRBJ2-7
d_call: TRBD1
cdr3_aa: CASSLEGTGRYEQYF
cdr3_nt: TGCGCCAGCAGCTTGGAAGGGACAGGGCGCTACGAGCAGTACTTC

v_call: TRBV19
clone_size: .
j_call: TRBJ1-1
d_call: .
cdr3_aa: CASSSGGRMNTEAFF
cdr3_nt: TGTGCCAGTAGTTCGGGGGGTAGGATGAACACTGAAGCTTTCTTT

v_call: TRBV7-7
clone_size: .
j_call: TRBJ2-2
d_call: TRBD2
cdr3_aa: CASSQIAGEPNTGELFF
cdr3_nt: TGTGCCAGCAGCCAAATAGCGGGAGAACCTAACACCGGGGAGCTGTTTTTT

v_call: TRBV18
clone_size: .
j_call: TRBJ1-2
d_call: .
cdr3_aa: CASSDRNRAFFYGYTF
cdr3_nt: TGTGCCAGCTCGGATCGGAACAGGGCATTTTTCTATGGCTACACCTTC

v_call: TRBV5-1
clone_size: .
j_call: TRBJ1-1
d_call: .
cdr3_aa: CASSLAGVGTEAFF
cdr3_nt: TGCGCCAGCAGCTTGGCGGGGGTGGGGACTGAAGCTTTCTTT

v_call: TRBV28
clone_size: .
j_call: TRBJ1-4
d_call: TRBD1
cdr3_aa: CASSSLGTGQEKLFF
cdr3_nt: TGTGCCAGCAGTTCACTCGGGACAGGGCAAGAAAAACTGTTTTTT

v_call: TRBV30
clone_size: .
j_call: TRBJ2-3
d_call: .
cdr3_aa: CACTGFGVDTQYF
cdr3_nt: TGTGCCTGCACAGGGTTTGGAGTAGATACGCAGTATTTT

v_call: TRBV30
clone_size: .
j_call: TRBJ2-1
d_call: .
cdr3_aa: CAWSKGVIYNEQFF
cdr3_nt: TGTGCCTGGAGTAAGGGGGTCATCTACAATGAGCAGTTCTTC

v_call: TRBV5-1
clone_size: .
j_call: TRBJ2-3
d_call: TRBD1
cdr3_aa: CASSLDRGRPDTQYF
cdr3_nt: TGCGCCAGCAGCCTTGACAGGGGGCGACCAGATACGCAGTATTTT

v_call: TRBV7-2
clone_size: .
j_call: TRBJ2-7
d_call: TRBD1
cdr3_aa: CASSFPDRVEQYF
cdr3_nt: TGTGCCAGCAGCTTCCCGGACAGGGTCGAGCAGTACTTC

v_call: TRBV19
clone_size: once
j_call: TRBJ1-1
d_call: .
cdr3_aa: CASSIGGKDTEAFF
cdr3_nt: TGTGCCAGTAGTATAGGGGGGAAGGACACTGAAGCTTTCTTT

v_call: TRBV28
clone_size: .
j_call: TRBJ1-5
d_call: TRBD1
cdr3_aa: CASRSPTGGGNQPQHF
cdr3_nt: TGTGCCAGCAGGAGCCCTACAGGGGGCGGCAATCAGCCCCAGCATTTT

v_call: TRBV18
clone_size: .
j_call: TRBJ2-5
d_call: TRBD2
cdr3_aa: CASSPSGAETQYF
cdr3_nt: TGTGCCAGCTCACCTAGCGGGGCGGAGACCCAGTACTTC

v_call: TRBV6-5
clone_size: .
j_call: TRBJ2-7
d_call: .
cdr3_aa: CASRESYEQYF
cdr3_nt: TGTGCCAGCAGGGAGTCCTACGAGCAGTACTTC

v_call: TRBV7-2
clone_size: few
j_call: TRBJ1-1
d_call: .
cdr3_aa: CASSLSGAGIRNTEAFF
cdr3_nt: TGTGCCAGCAGCTTATCAGGGGCGGGTATAAGGAACACTGAAGCTTTCTTT

v_call: TRBV6-5
clone_size: .
j_call: TRBJ2-2
d_call: .
cdr3_aa: CASSYSRLRGTGELFF
cdr3_nt: TGTGCCAGCAGTTACTCGAGGCTCCGGGGCACCGGGGAGCTGTTTTTT

v_call: TRBV2
clone_size: .
j_call: TRBJ2-3
d_call: .
cdr3_aa: CASSEGKTTDTQYF
cdr3_nt: TGTGCCAGCAGTGAAGGGAAGACTACAGATACGCAGTATTTT

v_call: TRBV6-5
clone_size: .
j_call: TRBJ1-2
d_call: TRBD1
cdr3_aa: CASSSSPGQGYGYTF
cdr3_nt: TGTGCCAGCAGTTCCTCTCCGGGACAGGGCTATGGCTACACCTTC

v_call: TRBV30
clone_size: .
j_call: TRBJ2-4
d_call: TRBD1
cdr3_aa: CAWSGPGTGSIQYF
cdr3_nt: TGTGCCTGGAGTGGTCCCGGGACAGGGTCCATTCAGTACTTC

v_call: TRBV6-5
clone_size: few
j_call: TRBJ1-6
d_call: TRBD1
cdr3_aa: CASSRTGENSPLHF
cdr3_nt: TGTGCCAGCAGTAGGACAGGGGAAAATTCACCCCTCCACTTT

v_call: TRBV25-1
clone_size: .
j_call: TRBJ1-4
d_call: TRBD1
cdr3_aa: CASSVTGANEKLFF
cdr3_nt: TGTGCCAGCAGTGTGACAGGGGCTAATGAAAAACTGTTTTTT

v_call: TRBV28
clone_size: .
j_call: TRBJ2-5
d_call: .
cdr3_aa: CATLLDLGTQYF
cdr3_nt: TGTGCCACGTTACTCGATTTGGGGACCCAGTACTTC

v_call: TRBV4-3
clone_size: .
j_call: TRBJ2-1
d_call: TRBD2
cdr3_aa: CASSQERRGGHNEQFF
cdr3_nt: TGCGCCAGCAGCCAAGAACGGCGGGGGGGCCACAATGAGCAGTTCTTC

v_call: TRBV6-5
clone_size: .
j_call: TRBJ1-1
d_call: TRBD1
cdr3_aa: CASRFGTGDKAFF
cdr3_nt: TGTGCCAGCAGATTCGGGACAGGTGATAAAGCTTTCTTT

v_call: TRBV7-2
clone_size: .
j_call: TRBJ2-2
d_call: TRBD2
cdr3_aa: CASSRLAGAPTGELFF
cdr3_nt: TGTGCCAGCAGCCGATTAGCGGGGGCCCCCACCGGGGAGCTGTTTTTT

v_call: TRBV2
clone_size: .
j_call: TRBJ2-3
d_call: TRBD2
cdr3_aa: CASMGTSGGVSTDTQYF
cdr3_nt: TGTGCCAGCATGGGGACTAGCGGGGGGGTGAGCACAGATACGCAGTATTTT

v_call: TRBV18
clone_size: .
j_call: TRBJ1-2
d_call: .
cdr3_aa: CASSQGPTGGYTF
cdr3_nt: TGTGCCAGCTCACAAGGCCCCACTGGGGGCTACACCTTC

v_call: TRBV6-6
clone_size: .
j_call: TRBJ1-5
d_call: .
cdr3_aa: CASSYSGVSSNQPQHF
cdr3_nt: TGTGCCAGCAGTTACTCGGGGGTCAGTAGCAATCAGCCCCAGCATTTT

v_call: TRBV11-3
clone_size: .
j_call: TRBJ2-7
d_call: .
cdr3_aa: CASSLSFNSYEQYF
cdr3_nt: TGTGCCAGCAGCTTATCGTTCAACTCCTACGAGCAGTACTTC

v_call: TRBV4-3
clone_size: .
j_call: TRBJ1-5
d_call: .
cdr3_aa: CASSQQPDSDQPQHF
cdr3_nt: TGCGCCAGCAGCCAACAACCAGACTCTGATCAGCCCCAGCATTTT

v_call: TRBV5-5
clone_size: .
j_call: TRBJ1-6
d_call: .
cdr3_aa: CASSPRVESSPLHF
cdr3_nt: TGTGCCAGCAGCCCCAGGGTTGAGAGTTCACCCCTCCACTTT

v_call: TRBV6-5
clone_size: .
j_call: TRBJ2-1
d_call: .
cdr3_aa: CASRRPTYNYNEQFF
cdr3_nt: TGTGCCAGCAGGCGCCCCACGTATAACTACAATGAGCAGTTCTTC

v_call: TRBV5-6
clone_size: .
j_call: TRBJ2-3
d_call: TRBD2
cdr3_aa: CASSRVAGGPADTQYF
cdr3_nt: TGTGCCAGCAGCCGCGTAGCGGGGGGCCCGGCAGATACGCAGTATTTT